This TCR beta chain was recovered during a study of identical twins. Study-wide points: Cord blood beta clonotypes present at high abundance carried fewer insertions; no such pattern appeared in memory repertoires. Alpha sequences that were out-of-frame and twin-shared showed an excess of low generation probability.

This clonotype appeared a few times. The antigen remains undetermined. Template switching introduced a universal primer site, and the cDNA bore unique molecular identifiers. TCRdb reprocessed the 5' RACE reads with MiXCR, giving one entry per CDR3 protein. This sample has roughly 630,000 distinct CDR3 sequences; 7% to 7.5% occur once, and the top ten carry about 1.5%. Trimming removed 4 bases at V and 7 bases at J, with 13 bases between. Germline V gene data show CDR1 as SGHVS and CDR2 as FNYEAQ. This CDR3 is 13 amino acids long. These data were also filed under a second study, of yellow fever vaccine responses in identical twins.

The receptor was derived from a woman between 18 and 29 years old in good health. The sequenced sample was PBMCs. The chain carries TRBV7-6 and TRBJ2-5; no clear D. CDR3 residues: CASSSDQKGTQYF. The DNA of the CDR3 is TGTGCCAGCAGCTCAGATCAGAAAGGGACCCAGTACTTC. Variable domain in full (rest from reference TRBV7-6 and TRBJ2-5): GAGVSQSPRYKVTKRGQDVALRCDPISGHVSLYWYRQALGQGPEFLTYFNYEAQQDKSGLPNDRFSAERPEGSISTLTIQRTEQRDSAMYRCASSSDQKGTQYFGPGTRLLVL.